This passage covers 29 T cell receptor beta chains from one sample sequenced in a study of regulatory T cells in long-lasting Graves disease. Arm-PCR of CDR3 regions and iRepertoire HTBI primers were used to build TCR beta libraries. TCRdb ran MiXCR on the multiplex PCR reads and lists one entry per CDR3 protein. The data show 390,000 or so distinct CDR3 sequences, with roughly 10% seen just once and around 18% held by the top ten. Time point noted: newly diagnosed GD, antithyroid drugs for less than 3 months. PBMC RNA served as the TCR library source. These data also formed part of another study, on T cells in Graves' hyperthyroidism and ophthalmopathy.

Sequenced material: peripheral blood mononuclear cells (PBMCs), taken at new diagnosis, from a patient treated with antithyroid drugs. Receptors originate from a woman aged 18-30 years with Graves disease.

The chain links TRBV19 to TRBJ1-6, with a weak D call TRBD1 (5 bases). Trimming stripped 3 bases from V and 7 bases from J, with 10 bases between. Germline CDR1 is LNHDA and CDR2 is SQIVND (reference sequence). This CDR3 region has 14 residues. DNA of the CDR3: TGTGCCAGTAGTATTGAGGGGAGAAATTCACCCCTCCACTTT. Its protein is CASSIEGRNSPLHF.

This clonotype was detected a few times. The chain recombines TRBV6-2 or TRBV6-3 with TRBJ2-1; TRBD2 matches at 8 bases. V lost 7 bases and J lost 3; bases outside the gene matches: 11. The CDR3 has 16 amino acids. Germline V gene lookup returns CDR1 MNHEY and CDR2 SVGEGT. The chain's CDR3 is CASNSRIAGIYNEQFF. CDR3 DNA: TGTGCCAGCAATTCTCGGATAGCGGGGATCTACAATGAGCAGTTCTTC.

A few counts support this clonotype. The V gene is TRBV7-2, the J gene TRBJ2-1, with TRBD1 identical over 8 bases. The germline CDR1 and CDR2 sequences are SGHTA and FQGNSA. The CDR3 length is 14 residues. V dropped 8 bases and J dropped 8; count of bases not matched to a gene: 11. The CDR3 spells CASSLDREDYEQFF. The CDR3 coding sequence is TGTGCCAGCTCCCTGGACAGGGAGGACTATGAGCAGTTCTTC.

This clonotype was counted ten times or more. The V and J genes are TRBV10-3 and TRBJ2-3; 8 bases are a match to TRBD1. Looked up from germline, CDR1 is ENHRY and CDR2 is SYGVKD. The CDR3 spans 15 residues. The V and J ends lost 7 bases and 2 bases, in that order; junction bases with no gene match: 8. DNA of the CDR3: TGTGCCATCACCGGGGACAGGAGCATCACAGATACGCAGTATTTT. This sequence encodes CAITGDRSITDTQYF.

This clonotype was counted ten times or more. This chain links TRBV13 with TRBJ2-7; D call uncertain. Germline CDR1 PRHDT, CDR2 FYEKMQ (reference sequence). The length of the CDR3 is 14 residues. Trimming shortened V by 6 bases and J by 3 bases, and 15 bases separated the two germline ends. CDR3 DNA: TGTGCCAGCAGGCTTATGGGTTCAGGCTACGAGCAGTACTTC. Protein product: CASRLMGSGYEQYF.

There are many counts of this clonotype. V and J are TRBV7-6 and TRBJ2-1; 9 bases are shared with TRBD1. V dropped 1 base and J dropped 6; count of bases not matched to a gene: 7. The CDR3 covers 16 residues. The germline V gene encodes CDR1 SGHVS and CDR2 FNYEAQ. The CDR3, as DNA: TGTGCCAGCAGCTTAGTTAGGACAGGGGCGTTCAATGAGCAGTTCTTC. This translates into CASSLVRTGAFNEQFF. Full variable domain (missing parts from reference TRBV7-6 and TRBJ2-1): GAGVSQSPRYKVTKRGQDVALRCDPISGHVSLYWYRQALGQGPEFLTYFNYEAQQDKSGLPNDRFSAERPEGSISTLTIQRTEQRDSAMYRCASSLVRTGAFNEQFFGPGTRLTVL.

This clonotype appeared many times. The V and J genes are TRBV2 and TRBJ2-1, with D possibly being TRBD2 (5 bases). The CDR3 totals 14 residues. CDR1 SNHLY and CDR2 FYNNEI come from the germline V gene. Trimming shortened V by 7 bases and J by 0 bases, and 10 bases separated the two germline ends. The CDR3 loop reads CASMGGSSYNEQFF. The CDR3 DNA reads TGTGCCAGCATGGGTGGGAGCTCCTACAATGAGCAGTTCTTC.

There are a few counts of this clonotype. This sequence is one base from a far larger clone and is likely a read error. The J gene is TRBJ2-1, the V gene TRBV7-8, with a tentative D call TRBD2 (6 bases). The tail of the sequence fits TRBJ2-5 better, so the J call may be wrong. CDR3 length equals 15 residues. From germline, CDR1 is SGHVS and CDR2 FQNEAQ. CDR3 region: CASSLLAGLRETQYF. CDR3 sequence (DNA): TGTGCCAGCAGCTTATTGGCGGGACTTCGAGAGACCCAGTACTTC.

The sample holds many counts of this clonotype. V and J are TRBV2 and TRBJ2-3; 7 nucleotides align to TRBD1. From germline, CDR1 is SNHLY and CDR2 FYNNEI. The CDR3 runs to 13 residues. With 7 bases clipped from V and 5 bases from J, the junction kept 6 bases outside the gene matches. In DNA, the CDR3 is TGTGCCAGCACCAGGGACAGAGGAGATACGCAGTATTTT. Encoded protein: CASTRDRGDTQYF.

This clonotype was counted ten times or more. The CDR3 sequence: CASTLTPQGAGGYTF. Here the CDR3 DNA reads TGTGCCAGCACCCTGACCCCCCAGGGGGCTGGGGGCTACACCTTC. V is TRBV28 and J is TRBJ1-2; 8 bases agree with TRBD1. This CDR3 has 15 amino acids. Germline V gene data show CDR1 as MDHEN and CDR2 as SYDVKM. The V segment lost 7 bases and the J segment 8 bases; nucleotides outside the gene matches: 15.

This clonotype appeared a few times. CDR3 protein: CASSPRRVVRNTIYF. The CDR3 region has the DNA TGTGCCAGCAGTCCACGTAGGGTTGTAAGAAACACCATATATTTT. This rearrangement joins TRBV12-3 or TRBV12-4 to TRBJ1-3; no reliable D call. This CDR3 comprises 15 residues. Between the trimmed V and J ends, which lost 5 bases and 5 bases, there was a span of 16 bases.

This clonotype was seen repeatedly, ten times or more. The chain is built from TRBV20-1 and TRBJ2-1; no clear D gene. Germline values: CDR1 DFQATT, CDR2 SNEGSKA (reference sequence). V gave up 6 bases and J gave up 5 bases, with 17 bases separating them. The CDR3 contains 14 residues. The DNA of the CDR3 is TGCAGTGCCGACTTGCACCACGGAAACAATGAGCAGTTCTTC. Translating it yields CSADLHHGNNEQFF.

About this clonotype itself: A much larger clone differs from this one at a single base, so this may be a read error. The V call is TRBV4-2, the J call TRBJ2-1, with D possibly TRBD2 on 6 matching bases. Germline V lookup: CDR1 LGHNA, CDR2 YNFKEQ. The CDR3 is made up of 17 amino acids. The V gene lost 0 bases and the J gene lost 4 bases, with 16 bases spanning the gap. In DNA, the CDR3 is TGTGCCAGCAGCCAAGACACTAGCAGGGCCACGTACAATGAGCAGTTCTTC. As protein: CASSQDTSRATYNEQFF.

V is TRBV7-2 and J is TRBJ1-5, with D unclear. Deletions cut 5 bases from V and 3 bases from J, with 11 bases between. The CDR3 has 14 amino acids. Germline V gives CDR1 SGHTA, CDR2 FQGNSA. The CDR3 reads CASSLREANQPQHF. CDR3 coding DNA: TGTGCCAGCAGCCTGCGGGAGGCCAATCAGCCCCAGCATTTT.

This clonotype appeared many times. V is TRBV20-1 and J is TRBJ1-2, with 7 bases that match TRBD1. CDR3 size: 15 residues. V dropped 4 bases and J dropped 0; count of bases not matched to a gene: 8. Germline CDR1 is DFQATT and CDR2 is SNEGSKA (reference sequence). CDR3 residues: CSANYRGRANYGYTF. CDR3 bases: TGCAGTGCTAACTACAGGGGACGAGCTAACTATGGCTACACCTTC.

The chain has TRBV19 and TRBJ2-1, with D perhaps TRBD1 (6 bases). This CDR3 contains 16 residues. The germline V gene encodes CDR1 LNHDA and CDR2 SQIVND (reference sequence). Trimming removed 1 base from V and 1 base from J, with 11 bases in between. The CDR3 DNA follows: TGTGCCAGTAGTATAGCTCCGACAGGTTCCTACAATGAGCAGTTCTTC. Translating gives CASSIAPTGSYNEQFF.

This clonotype was picked up a small number of times. This chain connects TRBV30 to TRBJ1-5; TRBD1 is a possible D gene (6 bases). Per germline, CDR1 GTSNPN and CDR2 SVGIG (reference sequence). This CDR3 comprises 13 residues. V was trimmed by 0 bases and J by 7 bases, leaving 10 bases between them. DNA of the CDR3: TGTGCCTGGAGTGTAAGGGGGAACCAGCCCCAGCATTTT. This translates into CAWSVRGNQPQHF.

This clonotype was seen ten or more times. The rearrangement links TRBV28 to TRBJ2-7; D might be TRBD1 (7 bases). V gave up 4 bases and J gave up 3 bases, with 13 bases separating them. The germline CDR1 and CDR2 sequences are MDHEN and SYDVKM. The CDR3 is 14 residues long. The CDR3 region is CASSSRGVVYEQYF. In DNA form, the CDR3 reads TGTGCCAGCAGTTCCAGGGGGGTAGTCTACGAGCAGTACTTC. Filled out from reference TRBV28 and TRBJ2-7, the complete variable domain reads DVKVTQSSRYLVKRTGEKVFLECVQDMDHENMFWYRQDPGLGLRLIYFSYDVKMKEKGDIPEGYSVSREKKERFSLILESASTNQTSMYLCASSSRGVVYEQYFGPGTRLTVT.

This clonotype was detected many times. The chain couples TRBV6-5 to TRBJ2-7, with TRBD1 matching over 7 bases. With 0 bases clipped from V and 0 bases from J, the junction kept 5 bases outside the gene matches. CDR3 length: 16 residues. Germline CDR1 is MNHEY and CDR2 is SVGAGI. The CDR3 reads CASSYSIQGSSYEQYF. The CDR3 nucleotides are TGTGCCAGCAGTTACTCGATACAGGGGAGCTCCTACGAGCAGTACTTC.

There are many counts of this clonotype. Here the CDR3 DNA reads TGTGCCAGCAGTTACCTCCTGGGTGCGGGAGTTGGGGATACGCAGTATTTT. Translation gives CASSYLLGAGVGDTQYF. V and J are TRBV28 and TRBJ2-3, with 7 nucleotides matching TRBD2. This CDR3 has 17 residues. Germline values: CDR1 MDHEN, CDR2 SYDVKM. J was trimmed by 6 bases and V by 4 bases; bases with no gene match: 16.

This clonotype showed up many times. The rearrangement links TRBV5-1 to TRBJ1-1; 9 bases line up with TRBD1. V lost 4 bases, J lost 5 bases, and 12 bases stayed unmatched. Germline lookup yields CDR1 SGHRS and CDR2 YFSETQ. The CDR3 extends over 16 amino acids. CDR3 sequence (DNA): TGCGCCAGCAGCCCTGGACAGGGGTCTGGATTGACTGAAGCTTTCTTT. Translation: CASSPGQGSGLTEAFF.

The chain employs TRBV5-1 and TRBJ1-1; a weak D match, TRBD1 (6 bases). The CDR3 loop spans 14 amino acids. Germline V gene data show CDR1 as SGHRS and CDR2 as YFSETQ. Trimming shortened V by 0 bases and J by 7 bases, and 13 bases separated the two germline ends. DNA for the CDR3: TGCGCCAGCAGCTTGGTAGGGGGGAAGAGTGAAGCTTTCTTT. Protein: CASSLVGGKSEAFF.

Ten or more counts support this clonotype. The CDR3 nucleotides are TGTGCCAGCAGCTTGAATGGGGCAGGTCAGCCCCAGCATTTT. The encoded protein is CASSLNGAGQPQHF. The chain is built from TRBV11-2 and TRBJ1-5; possible D gene TRBD1, 5 bases. CDR1 and CDR2 (germline): SGHAT, FQNNGV. V was shortened by 3 bases and J by 6 bases, with 12 bases between the two germline ends. The CDR3 has 14 amino acids.

This clonotype was seen repeatedly, ten times or more. CDR3 sequence reads: CASSLLTHGDRGYRFF. The CDR3 coding sequence is TGTGCCAGCAGCTTGTTAACCCATGGGGACAGGGGCTACCGGTTCTTC. V gene TRBV5-6 combines with J gene TRBJ2-1; 10 positions match TRBD1. The CDR3 has 16 residues. Germline assignment: CDR1 SGHDT and CDR2 YYEEEE. V shed 1 base, J shed 15 bases, and the junction held 16 bases outside the gene matches.

This clonotype was seen many times. The chain recombines TRBV7-9 with TRBJ1-3, with D possibly being TRBD1 (6 bases). V was pared by 6 bases and J by 0 bases, with 18 bases between. The CDR3 loop spans 17 amino acids. Per germline, CDR1 SEHNR and CDR2 FQNEAQ (reference sequence). The CDR3: CASRNTGTRLSGNTIYF. CDR3 bases: TGTGCCAGCAGGAATACCGGGACAAGGCTCTCTGGAAACACCATATATTTT.

This clonotype appeared many times. This chain links TRBV18 with TRBJ2-5, with no clear D. The germline V gene has CDR1 KGHSH and CDR2 LQKENI. V was shortened by 1 base and J by 0 bases, with 6 bases between the two germline ends. The CDR3 sequence is 14 residues long. The CDR3 nucleotides are TGTGCCAGCTCACCACGGCAGGACCAAGAGACCCAGTACTTC. Its protein product is CASSPRQDQETQYF.

This clonotype appeared a few times. The chain joins TRBV6-1 to TRBJ2-7; TRBD2 aligns across 7 bases. This CDR3 has 15 amino acids. The germline gives CDR1 MNHNS, CDR2 SASEGT. Unmatched junction bases numbered 15, after V lost 7 bases and J lost 6 bases. The CDR3 nucleotides read TGTGCCAGCAACGGACTAGGAGGGAACCCCCGCGAGCAGTACTTC. Protein: CASNGLGGNPREQYF.

This clonotype appeared a few times. A read error is possible here, since a much larger clone lies one base away. Given the absence of the conserved phenylalanine or tryptophan at the CDR3 end, a read error is likely. The chain carries TRBV20-1 and TRBJ1-1; D is possibly TRBD1 (5 bases). Germline V gene data show CDR1 as DFQATT and CDR2 as SNEGSKA (reference sequence). The CDR3 runs 14 residues. The CDR3 here is CRDPKEGTSTEAFS. The CDR3 nucleotides read TGCAGGGACCCCAAGGAGGGGACTTCGACTGAAGCTTTCTCT.

This clonotype occurred many times. The rearrangement joins TRBV11-2 to TRBJ2-1, with 8 positions matching TRBD2. Germline CDR1 and CDR2: SGHAT and FQNNGV. The CDR3 is 15 residues long. J lost 11 bases, V lost 1 base, and 10 bases had no gene match. DNA for the CDR3: TGTGCCAGCAGCTTAGGTAGCGGGATTGTGAATAAGCAGTTCTTC. Translating it yields CASSLGSGIVNKQFF.